Here is one T cell receptor (beta chain) with its context. The sample is drawn from a study of blood T cell repertoires in COVID-19. Study-wide context: The analysed material was cDNA or gDNA that came from T cells, B-cell-depleted T cells, or PBMCs.

Here immunoSEQ multiplex PCR was the method, and the copy in TCRdb shows in-frame clones only, minus some. Of a few hundred thousand clones in the sample, approximately 92% were seen once. Living in roughly 25 US areas, the participants were between about 18 and 95 years of age. Allocation to cohorts depended on clinical history reported by the participants. With 6 bases clipped from V and 7 bases from J, the junction kept 8 bases outside the gene matches. CDR1 LGHDT and CDR2 YNNKEL come from the germline V gene (reference sequence). CDR3 length equals 15 residues. The material sequenced was PBMCs or T cells enriched from blood (not recorded which). This TCR was sampled from a man aged 25-40 years who had recovered from COVID-19. V is TRBV3-1 (or the pseudogene TRBV3-2) and J is TRBJ2-1; 11 nucleotides agree with TRBD2. CDR3 nucleotides: TGTGCCAGCAGGCATCTAGCGGGAGGAGAAAATGAGCAGTTCTTC. Protein product: CASRHLAGGENEQFF.